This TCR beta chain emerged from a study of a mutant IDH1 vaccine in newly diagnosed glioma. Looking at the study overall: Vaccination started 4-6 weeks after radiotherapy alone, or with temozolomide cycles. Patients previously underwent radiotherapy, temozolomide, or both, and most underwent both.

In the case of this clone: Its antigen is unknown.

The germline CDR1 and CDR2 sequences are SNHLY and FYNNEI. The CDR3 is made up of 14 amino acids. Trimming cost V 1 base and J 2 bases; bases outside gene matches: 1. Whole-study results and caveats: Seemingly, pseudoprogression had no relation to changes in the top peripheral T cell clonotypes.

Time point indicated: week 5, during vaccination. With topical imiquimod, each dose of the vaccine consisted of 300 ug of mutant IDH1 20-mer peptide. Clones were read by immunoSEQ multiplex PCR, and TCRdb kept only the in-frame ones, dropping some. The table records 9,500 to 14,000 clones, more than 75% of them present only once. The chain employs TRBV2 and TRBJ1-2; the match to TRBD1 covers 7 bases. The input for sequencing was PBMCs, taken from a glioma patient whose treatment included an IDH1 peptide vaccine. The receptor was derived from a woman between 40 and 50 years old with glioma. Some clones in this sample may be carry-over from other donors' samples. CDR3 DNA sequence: TGTGCCAGCAGTGAAGACAGGGGAAACTATGGCTACACCTTC. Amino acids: CASSEDRGNYGYTF.